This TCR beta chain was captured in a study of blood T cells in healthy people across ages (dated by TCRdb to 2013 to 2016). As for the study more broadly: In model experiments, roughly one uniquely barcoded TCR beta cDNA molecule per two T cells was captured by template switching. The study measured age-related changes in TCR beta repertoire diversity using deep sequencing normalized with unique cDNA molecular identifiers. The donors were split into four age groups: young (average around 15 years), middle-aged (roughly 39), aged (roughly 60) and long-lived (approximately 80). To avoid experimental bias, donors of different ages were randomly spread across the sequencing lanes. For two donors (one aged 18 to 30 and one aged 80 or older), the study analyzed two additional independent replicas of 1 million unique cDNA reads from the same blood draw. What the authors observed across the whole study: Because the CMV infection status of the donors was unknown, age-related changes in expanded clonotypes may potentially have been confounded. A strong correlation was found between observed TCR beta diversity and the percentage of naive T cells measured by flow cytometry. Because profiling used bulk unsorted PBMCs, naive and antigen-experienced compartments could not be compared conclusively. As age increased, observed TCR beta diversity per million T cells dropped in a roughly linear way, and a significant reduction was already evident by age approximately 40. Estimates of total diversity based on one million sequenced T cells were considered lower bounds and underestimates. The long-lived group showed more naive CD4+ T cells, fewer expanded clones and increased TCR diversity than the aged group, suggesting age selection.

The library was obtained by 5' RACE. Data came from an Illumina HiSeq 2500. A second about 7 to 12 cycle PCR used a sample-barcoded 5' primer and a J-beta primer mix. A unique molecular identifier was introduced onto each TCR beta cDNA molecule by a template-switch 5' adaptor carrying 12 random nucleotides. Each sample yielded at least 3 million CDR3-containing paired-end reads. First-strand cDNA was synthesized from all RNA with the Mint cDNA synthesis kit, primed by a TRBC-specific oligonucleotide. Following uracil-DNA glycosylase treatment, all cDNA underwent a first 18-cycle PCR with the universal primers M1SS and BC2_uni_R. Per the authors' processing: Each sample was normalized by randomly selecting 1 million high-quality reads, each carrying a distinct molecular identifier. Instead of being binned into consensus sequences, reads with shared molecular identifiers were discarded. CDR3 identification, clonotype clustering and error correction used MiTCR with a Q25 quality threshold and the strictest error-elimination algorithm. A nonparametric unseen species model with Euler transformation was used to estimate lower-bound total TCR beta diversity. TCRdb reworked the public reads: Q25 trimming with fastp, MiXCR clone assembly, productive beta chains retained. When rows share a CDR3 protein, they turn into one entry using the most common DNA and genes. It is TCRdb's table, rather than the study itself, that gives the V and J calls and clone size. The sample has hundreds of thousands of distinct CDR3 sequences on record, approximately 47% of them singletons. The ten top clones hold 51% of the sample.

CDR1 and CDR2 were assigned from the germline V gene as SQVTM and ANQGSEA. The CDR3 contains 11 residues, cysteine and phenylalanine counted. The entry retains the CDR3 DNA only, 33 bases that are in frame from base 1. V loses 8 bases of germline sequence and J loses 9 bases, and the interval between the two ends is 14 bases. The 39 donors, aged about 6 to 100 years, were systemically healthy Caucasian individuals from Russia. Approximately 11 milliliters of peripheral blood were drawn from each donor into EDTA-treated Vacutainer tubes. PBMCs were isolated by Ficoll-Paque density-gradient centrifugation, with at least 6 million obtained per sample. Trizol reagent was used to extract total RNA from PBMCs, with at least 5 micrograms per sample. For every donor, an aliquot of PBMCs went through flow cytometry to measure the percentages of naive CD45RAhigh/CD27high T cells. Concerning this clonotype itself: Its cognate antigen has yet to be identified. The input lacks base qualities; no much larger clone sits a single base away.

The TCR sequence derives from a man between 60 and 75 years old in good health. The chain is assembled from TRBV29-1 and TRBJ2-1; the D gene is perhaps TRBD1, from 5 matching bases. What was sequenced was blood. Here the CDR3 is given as CSHRGAGEQFF. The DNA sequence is TGCAGCCATAGGGGTGCCGGTGAGCAGTTCTTC.